These 20 T cell receptor beta chains were sequenced from one sample in a study of T-cell reconstitution after alpha-beta-depleted transplantation in children. Unique molecular identifiers tagged the TCRbeta library. TCRdb reprocessed the PCR reads via MiXCR and lists one record per CDR3 protein. The sample shows 45,000 to 50,000 distinct CDR3 sequences, 40% to 65% of them seen only once. Sample: peripheral blood, taken before TCRalphabeta/CD19-depleted stem cell transplant. The receptors here all came from a boy younger than two with SCID, due to receive a stem cell transplant.

The rearrangement links TRBV6-4 to TRBJ1-5; tentatively, D is TRBD1 (5 bases). Germline loops: CDR1 MRHNA, CDR2 SNTAGT. This CDR3 is 14 amino acids long. The germline V and J ends were trimmed by 3 bases and 6 bases, with 12 bases remaining between them. The CDR3: CASSEGAAGQPQHF. The DNA of the CDR3 is TGTGCCAGCAGTGAAGGGGCCGCGGGTCAGCCCCAGCATTTT.

This clonotype is categorized as medium-sized. V gene TRBV7-8 combines with J gene TRBJ2-5; perhaps TRBD1 as D (6 bases). The CDR3 is made up of 14 amino acids. Germline V gives CDR1 SGHVS, CDR2 FQNEAQ. Deletions cut 1 base from V and 3 bases from J, with 9 bases between. The CDR3 bases are TGTGCCAGCAGCTTAGGCCACAGGGAAGAGACCCAGTACTTC. It codes for CASSLGHREETQYF.

This clonotype was seen only a few times. V is TRBV20-1 and J is TRBJ1-1; possible D gene TRBD1, 5 bases. V dropped 4 bases and J dropped 4 bases, with 16 bases sitting between them. Germline assignment: CDR1 DFQATT and CDR2 SNEGSKA (reference sequence). The CDR3 runs to 14 residues. The CDR3 here is CSAKPGERVTEAFF. The CDR3 nucleotides read TGCAGTGCTAAACCGGGGGAAAGGGTCACTGAAGCTTTCTTT.

This clonotype was detected once. V and J are TRBV20-1 and TRBJ2-1, with 10 positions matching TRBD2. Germline CDR1 DFQATT, CDR2 SNEGSKA (reference sequence). The V gene end was trimmed by 8 bases and the J gene end by 5 bases; junction bases not matched to a gene: 18. This CDR3 has 17 residues. The CDR3 DNA is TGCAGTACGATAATTAGCGGGGGGCCTCCCCCTCACAATGAGCAGTTCTTC. Protein sequence: CSTIISGGPPPHNEQFF.

This clonotype was seen a handful of times. This rearrangement joins TRBV5-6 to TRBJ1-1; D gene unclear. Germline CDR1 and CDR2: SGHDT and YYEEEE. The CDR3 is made up of 9 amino acids. Trimming left V 4 bases short and J 9 bases short, with 4 bases between. The DNA for the CDR3 is TGTGCCAGCAGCCGACAAGCTTTCTTT. Amino acid sequence: CASSRQAFF.

This clonotype occurred a few times. The gene calls are TRBV12-3 or TRBV12-4 and TRBJ2-1; the D call may be TRBD1 or TRBD2 (5 bases each). This CDR3 is 12 amino acids long. Trimming cost V 6 bases and J 12 bases, with 15 bases left between them. CDR3 DNA: TGTGCCAGCAGGATGATGAATGGGGGGCAGTTCTTC. Protein sequence: CASRMMNGGQFF.

The chain has TRBV5-1 and TRBJ1-1, with 9 positions matching TRBD1. From germline, CDR1 is SGHRS and CDR2 YFSETQ. With V trimmed by 0 bases and J by 7 bases, 4 bases remained unmatched. This CDR3 contains 14 residues. CDR3 nucleotide sequence: TGCGCCAGCAGCTTGGCTGACAGGGGGAGTGAAGCTTTCTTT. Amino acid sequence: CASSLADRGSEAFF.

The chain joins TRBV4-3 to TRBJ1-6, with D hard to call. The CDR3 consists of 15 residues. From germline, CDR1 is LGHNA and CDR2 YSLEER. V was shortened by 1 base and J by 10 bases, with 14 bases between the two germline ends. This chain's CDR3 is CASSQGEVVGSPLHF. Here the CDR3 DNA reads TGCGCCAGCAGCCAAGGAGAGGTAGTGGGGTCACCCCTCCACTTT.

CDR3 loop: CSASTGTTNTEAFF. The CDR3 region has the DNA TGCAGTGCTAGCACCGGGACGACGAACACTGAAGCTTTCTTT. The rearrangement joins TRBV20-1 to TRBJ1-1; tentatively, D is TRBD1 (5 bases). The germline CDR1 and CDR2 sequences are DFQATT and SNEGSKA (reference sequence). The V gene lost 3 bases and the J gene lost 1 base, with 12 bases spanning the gap. The length of the CDR3 is 14 residues.

The rearrangement links TRBV7-9 to TRBJ2-3, with D possibly TRBD2 on 6 matching bases. This CDR3 is built from 15 residues. Trimming removed 4 bases from V and 4 bases from J, with 15 bases in between. Germline CDR1 reads SEHNR; CDR2 reads FQNEAQ (reference sequence). The CDR3 region is CASSSRLEGSDTQYF. DNA for the CDR3: TGTGCCAGCAGCTCCCGCCTGGAGGGTTCAGATACGCAGTATTTT.

The chain links TRBV27 to TRBJ2-2; no firm D call. Germline loops: CDR1 MNHEY, CDR2 SMNVEV (reference sequence). There are 12 residues in the CDR3. The V end lost 6 bases, the J end lost 6 bases, and 8 bases lay between the germline ends. The DNA for the CDR3 is TGTGCCAGCAGCCCTGGGCCCGGGGAGCTGTTTTTT. Residues: CASSPGPGELFF.

This chain links TRBV20-1 with TRBJ1-5; D gene unclear. There are 14 residues in the CDR3. Trimming left V 4 bases short and J 2 bases short, with 12 bases between. The V gene's germline CDR1 is DFQATT and CDR2 SNEGSKA (reference sequence). CDR3: CSATGLQGNQPQHF. The CDR3 bases are TGCAGTGCTACGGGTCTCCAGGGCAATCAGCCCCAGCATTTT.

This chain uses TRBV20-1 with TRBJ2-3, with D possibly matching TRBD2 (7 bases). The germline V and J ends were trimmed by 6 bases and 1 base, with 8 bases remaining between them. This CDR3 is 12 amino acids long. From germline, CDR1 is DFQATT and CDR2 SNEGSKA (reference sequence). The CDR3 nucleotides are TGCAGTGCCGGGGGGCGCACAGATACGCAGTATTTT. This sequence encodes CSAGGRTDTQYF.

There are a few counts of this clonotype. The V and J genes are TRBV6-1 and TRBJ2-2; 7 bases are shared with TRBD1. The V segment lost 8 bases and the J segment 0 bases; nucleotides outside the gene matches: 3. The CDR3 consists of 14 residues. Germline assignment: CDR1 MNHNS and CDR2 SASEGT. DNA of the CDR3: TGTGCCAGCGGGGGACAGTCGAACACCGGGGAGCTGTTTTTT. Its protein is CASGGQSNTGELFF.

The rearrangement joins TRBV2 to TRBJ2-4; 9 nucleotides line up with TRBD2. V was clipped by 7 bases and J by 6 bases; unmatched bases: 10. This CDR3 is built from 15 residues. In germline, CDR1 is SNHLY, CDR2 FYNNEI. The CDR3 loop reads CASKGGGAPPNIQYF. For the CDR3, the DNA is TGTGCCAGCAAGGGCGGGGGGGCCCCTCCAAACATTCAGTACTTC.

This chain uses TRBV18 with TRBJ1-1; the D gene is possibly TRBD1 (6 bases). Germline CDR1 and CDR2: KGHSH and LQKENI. V lost 6 bases, J lost 1 base, and 12 bases lay in between. CDR3 length equals 14 residues. The CDR3 coding sequence is TGTGCCAGCTCTATCGGACAGAGGAACACTGAAGCTTTCTTT. It yields the protein CASSIGQRNTEAFF.

The chain carries TRBV4-1 and TRBJ1-6; tentative D call: TRBD1 (6 bases). The length of the CDR3 is 15 residues. The V gene's germline CDR1 is MGHRA and CDR2 YSYEKL. V was cut by 1 base and J by 6 bases, with 10 bases left in between. The CDR3: CASSQAQGINSPLHF. As DNA, the CDR3 is TGCGCCAGCAGCCAAGCCCAGGGGATTAATTCACCCCTCCACTTT.

This chain links TRBV2 with TRBJ1-2; D not resolved. Germline CDR1 SNHLY, CDR2 FYNNEI. The CDR3 is 12 residues long. The V end was cut by 8 bases, the J end by 6 bases, with 13 bases between. The CDR3 spells CASEGLKDGYTF. The CDR3 nucleotides read TGTGCCAGCGAAGGTTTAAAGGATGGCTACACCTTC.

The V and J genes are TRBV12-3 or TRBV12-4 and TRBJ2-3; a possible D gene is TRBD2 (7 bases). The CDR3 consists of 17 residues. V lost 5 bases to trimming and J lost 6 bases, with 24 bases between them. CDR3 sequence: CASSQLRTGGARDTQYF. The CDR3 DNA reads as TGTGCCAGCAGTCAACTTCGGACTGGGGGGGCCCGGGATACGCAGTATTTT.

This clonotype was picked up a small number of times. The chain links TRBV13 to TRBJ2-7, with D uncertain. The CDR3 covers 13 residues. CDR1 PRHDT and CDR2 FYEKMQ come from the germline V gene (reference sequence). Trimming removed 0 bases from V and 3 bases from J, with 6 bases in between. The CDR3 DNA sequence: TGTGCCAGCAGCTTAGGAGACAACTACGAGCAGTACTTC. It codes for CASSLGDNYEQYF.